This T cell receptor (beta chain) comes out of a study of shared T cell receptors in the human thymus. The data were produced by immunoSEQ multiplex PCR, yet TCRdb's version contains in-frame clones alone and is incomplete. The table records some 760,000 clones, approximately 83% of them present only once. V lost 0 bases and J 5 bases, leaving 14 bases between the germline ends. This CDR3 has 15 amino acids. The germline gives CDR1 SGDLS, CDR2 YYNGEE. This sample was also put to use in a study of human thymus T cells. This second report adds: Congenital heart defects were the reason for the corrective surgery that the donors, healthy Finnish infants, were having. Thymus pieces cut out during corrective heart surgery were the tissue that was used. Thymic and blood repertoires seemed to favor certain V and J genes.

Sequenced material: thymocytes. The J gene is TRBJ1-1, the V gene TRBV9; D ambiguous. The sequence was collected from a girl under three years old with a congenital heart defect. The CDR3 DNA reads TGTGCCAGCAGCGTAGGGGTCCGAGGGAGTACTGAAGCTTTCTTT. Amino acids: CASSVGVRGSTEAFF.